The T cell receptor (beta chain) described here comes from a study of cytomegalovirus exposure and HLA in healthy donors. The study's findings and limits: A missense variant in DCLRE1C was later tied to TCR beta V- and J-gene trimming. An apparent linkage of common viral pathogens to several of the most significant clusters emerged in a later analysis. A list of 164 TCR beta chains associated with cytomegalovirus was given.

The V gene's germline CDR1 is SGHKS and CDR2 YYEKEE (reference sequence). This CDR3 contains 14 residues. V was shortened by 6 bases and J by 4 bases, with 14 bases between the two germline ends. PCR was performed using 60 Vbeta and 13 Jbeta primers. Only in-frame clones appear in the TCRdb table, and some are missing; sequencing was by immunoSEQ multiplex PCR. The sample includes 150,000 to 250,000 clones, around 81% of them seen just once. As concerns this clone: The antigen is unknown.

Sequenced material: PBMCs. The chain employs TRBV5-5 and TRBJ1-5; D unclear. The sequence derives from a man aged 25-45 years in good health and CMV-seronegative. In DNA, the CDR3 is TGTGCCAGCACCCCGGGCACGGGGAATCAGCCCCAGCATTTT. This gives the protein CASTPGTGNQPQHF.